The 26 T cell receptor beta chains given below trace back to one sample, sequenced in a study of regulatory T cells in long-lasting Graves disease. CDR3 regions were amplified by Arm-PCR using iRepertoire HTBI primers to build TCR beta libraries. Each CDR3 protein is one row after TCRdb ran MiXCR on the multiplex PCR reads. Counted here are around 400,000 distinct CDR3 sequences, approximately 16% occurring once; the ten biggest clones make up approximately 7.8%. The sample's time point: newly diagnosed GD, antithyroid drugs for less than 3 months. With RNA extracted from PBMCs as input, the TCR library was made. This sample also belongs to another study, concerning T cells in Graves' hyperthyroidism and ophthalmopathy.

Sample: peripheral blood mononuclear cells (PBMCs), taken at new diagnosis, from a patient treated with antithyroid drugs. These receptors were collected from a woman in her thirties or forties with Graves disease.

In this sample, this clonotype turned up many times. The J gene is TRBJ2-7, the V gene TRBV11-2; 11 positions match TRBD2. CDR3 length: 17 residues. CDR1 is SGHAT and CDR2 is FQNNGV in the germline V gene. V was clipped by 3 bases and J by 3 bases; unmatched bases: 10. CDR3 protein: CASSFLSGTSGYYEQYF. CDR3 nucleotide sequence: TGTGCCAGCAGCTTCCTCTCTGGGACTAGCGGATACTACGAGCAGTACTTC.

This clonotype was counted a few times. The genes are TRBV10-2 and TRBJ2-1; TRBD2 might be the D (6 bases). V gave up 2 bases and J gave up 6 bases, with 14 bases separating them. CDR1 and CDR2 from the germline V gene are WSHSY and SAAADI. The CDR3 sequence is 15 residues long. The CDR3: CASSEVLAATNEQFF. CDR3 DNA sequence: TGCGCCAGCAGTGAGGTTTTAGCGGCAACCAATGAGCAGTTCTTC.

This clonotype was detected many times. The chain links TRBV27 to TRBJ2-7; no clear D gene. Trimming removed 5 bases at V and 2 bases at J, with 13 bases between. Germline V gene lookup returns CDR1 MNHEY and CDR2 SMNVEV (reference sequence). The CDR3 extends over 14 amino acids. Here the CDR3 DNA reads TGTGCCAGCAGTATCAAGACCGCTCCCTACGAGCAGTACTTC. This translates into CASSIKTAPYEQYF.

The rearrangement joins TRBV7-8 to TRBJ2-2, with 9 bases lining up with TRBD1. Germline CDR1 is SGHVS and CDR2 is FQNEAQ. The CDR3 contains 17 residues. The ends lost 2 bases at V and 3 bases at J; junction bases unmatched: 7. The CDR3 is CASSLIIGQGYTGELFF. For the CDR3, the DNA is TGTGCCAGCAGCTTAATAATAGGACAGGGGTACACCGGGGAGCTGTTTTTT.

This clonotype was seen many times. This chain joins TRBV30 and TRBJ2-1; 8 bases are shared with TRBD1. V lost 3 bases, J lost 3 bases, and 4 bases stayed unmatched. This CDR3 spans 14 amino acids. Per germline, CDR1 GTSNPN and CDR2 SVGIG (reference sequence). This chain's CDR3 is CAWRTRGLYNEQFF. The DNA of the CDR3 is TGTGCCTGGAGGACCAGGGGGCTCTACAATGAGCAGTTCTTC. The whole variable domain, remainder taken from reference TRBV30 and TRBJ2-1, is SQTIHQWPATLVQPVGSPLSLECTVEGTSNPNLYWYRQAAGRGLQLLFYSVGIGQISSEVPQNLSASRPQDRQFILSSKKLLLSDSGFYLCAWRTRGLYNEQFFGPGTRLTVL.

The V and J genes are TRBV9 and TRBJ1-1; 8 positions match TRBD1. The CDR3 is made up of 15 amino acids. Trimming took 3 bases from V and 2 from J; bases not matched to a gene: 6. In germline, CDR1 is SGDLS, CDR2 YYNGEE. The CDR3 is CASSESGQGNTEAFF. CDR3 coding DNA: TGTGCCAGCAGCGAATCCGGACAGGGAAACACTGAAGCTTTCTTT.

This clonotype was detected ten times or more. The V and J genes are TRBV20-1 and TRBJ2-7, with D unresolved. This CDR3 has 12 residues. CDR1 and CDR2 (germline): DFQATT, SNEGSKA (reference sequence). Trimming took 0 bases from V and 2 from J, leaving 5 bases between them. CDR3 bases: TGCAGTGCTAGAGAGGGTACCTACGAGCAGTACTTC. The encoded protein is CSAREGTYEQYF.

This clonotype came up many times. This rearrangement joins TRBV28 to TRBJ1-3, with D maybe TRBD1 (6 bases). Germline V CDR1 and CDR2: MDHEN, SYDVKM. The CDR3 length is 16 residues. V lost 2 bases and J 0 bases, leaving 11 bases between the germline ends. The DNA for the CDR3 is TGTGCCAGCAGTTTAGGACAGATGAACTCTGGAAACACCATATATTTT. This sequence encodes CASSLGQMNSGNTIYF.

This clonotype has a count of ten or more. The chain is built from TRBV7-6 and TRBJ2-1, with 10 bases lining up with TRBD2. Trimming took 1 base from V and 6 from J; bases not matched to a gene: 6. Germline values: CDR1 SGHVS, CDR2 FNYEAQ. The CDR3 has 16 residues. CDR3 loop: CASSLVLAGASNEQFF. In DNA, the CDR3 is TGTGCCAGCAGCTTAGTTCTAGCGGGAGCTAGCAATGAGCAGTTCTTC.

Notes on this clonotype: A far larger clone is only one base removed, so a read error is likely. The chain is built from TRBV11-2 and TRBJ2-3, with TRBD2 identical over 12 bases. The J call could be wrong; TRBJ2-7 is a better fit for the DNA end. The CDR3 spans 17 residues. Germline lookup yields CDR1 SGHAT and CDR2 FQNNGV. As DNA, the CDR3 is TGTGCCAGCAGCTTAGCCAATCTAGCGGGAGGGAACAATGAGCAGTACTTC. Translation gives CASSLANLAGGNNEQYF.

This clonotype occurred a few times. The chain uses TRBV20-1 and TRBJ1-1; D not resolved. The CDR3 is 11 residues long. The germline V gene has CDR1 DFQATT and CDR2 SNEGSKA (reference sequence). The germline V and J ends were trimmed by 6 bases and 5 bases, with 10 bases remaining between them. The CDR3 loop reads CSATQVTEAFF. The CDR3 coding sequence is TGCAGTGCCACCCAGGTGACTGAAGCTTTCTTT.

This clonotype has ten or more counts. The rearrangement uses TRBV2 and TRBJ2-7, with 8 bases lining up with TRBD2. From germline, CDR1 is SNHLY and CDR2 FYNNEI. The CDR3 runs to 15 residues. V was clipped by 6 bases and J by 1 base; unmatched bases: 8. CDR3 sequence reads: CASRVGLAASYEQYF. CDR3 in DNA: TGTGCCAGCAGGGTCGGACTAGCAGCTTCCTACGAGCAGTACTTC.

CDR3 nucleotide sequence: TGTGCCTGGACCAGTGAGGGAGGGGTGAACACCGGGGAGCTGTTTTTT. Its translation is CAWTSEGGVNTGELFF. The J gene is TRBJ2-2, the V gene TRBV30; 7 bases map to TRBD2. Germline assignment: CDR1 GTSNPN and CDR2 SVGIG (reference sequence). With 4 bases clipped from V and 1 base from J, the junction kept 9 bases outside the gene matches. The CDR3 is 16 residues long.

This clonotype showed up just a few times. V usage is TRBV28 and J usage is TRBJ1-5, with D unclear. The CDR3 runs to 16 residues. Germline CDR1 reads MDHEN; CDR2 reads SYDVKM. The V gene lost 5 bases and the J gene lost 0 bases, with 14 bases spanning the gap. The CDR3 reads CASSLPGANSNQPQHF. For the CDR3, the DNA is TGTGCCAGCAGTCTCCCCGGCGCAAATAGCAATCAGCCCCAGCATTTT.

This clonotype showed up many times. Written as DNA, the CDR3 is TGTGCCAGCAGTTTAGTAAGACAGGGAAACTACACCTTC. It is translated as CASSLVRQGNYTF. The V and J genes are TRBV12-3 or TRBV12-4 and TRBJ1-2; 7 bases fit TRBD1. CDR3 length equals 13 residues. Trimming at V came to 1 base and at J to 10 bases, leaving 6 bases not matched to a gene.

As for this clonotype: At one end the junction does not follow the germline gene, possibly because of a read error. This chain links TRBV6-1 with TRBJ1-6; tentative D call: TRBD1 (5 bases). This CDR3 region has 14 residues. CDR1 MNHNS and CDR2 SASEGT come from the germline V gene. The CDR3 nucleotides are TGTGCCAGCAACCGCCACCAGGGAAATTCACCCCTCCGCTTT. Translation: CASNRHQGNSPLRF.

This clonotype was counted many times. The rearrangement links TRBV29-1 to TRBJ2-1; the D gene is possibly TRBD2 (5 bases). The CDR3 consists of 13 residues. The V end lost 5 bases, the J end lost 0 bases, and 8 bases lay between the germline ends. The germline V gene encodes CDR1 SQVTM and CDR2 ANQGSEA. The CDR3 protein is CSVPSGSYNEQFF. The CDR3 DNA is TGCAGCGTTCCCAGCGGCTCCTACAATGAGCAGTTCTTC.

The chain employs TRBV6-5 and TRBJ2-7, with D perhaps matching TRBD1 (6 bases). The CDR3 is 14 amino acids. Trimming left V 4 bases short and J 1 base short, with 11 bases between. Germline-derived CDR1 and CDR2 are MNHEY and SVGAGI. This CDR3 reads CASSWTVPSYEQYF. Written as DNA, the CDR3 is TGTGCCAGCAGTTGGACAGTACCGTCCTACGAGCAGTACTTC.

Turning to this clonotype: A single base is all that separates this from a far larger clone, so a read error is likely. The rearrangement links TRBV12-3 or TRBV12-4 to TRBJ2-5; no clear D. With the DNA end fitting TRBJ2-1 better, the J assignment may be wrong. There are 16 residues in the CDR3. The chain's CDR3 is CASSRPTVNPYNGQFF. For the CDR3, the DNA is TGTGCCAGCAGTCGGCCGACGGTGAACCCCTACAATGGGCAGTTCTTC.

This clonotype occurred many times. V gene TRBV11-2 combines with J gene TRBJ1-2; no firm D call. The CDR3 consists of 12 residues. V lost 9 bases and J 4 bases, leaving 12 bases between the germline ends. Germline assignment: CDR1 SGHAT and CDR2 FQNNGV. CDR3 nucleotides: TGTGCCAGTTCGCGGGGAAGCTATGGCTACACCTTC. This sequence encodes CASSRGSYGYTF. The full variable domain, rest sourced from reference TRBV11-2 and TRBJ1-2, is EAGVAQSPRYKIIEKRQSVAFWCNPISGHATLYWYQQILGQGPKLLIQFQNNGVVDDSQLPKDRFSAERLKGVDSTLKIQPAKLEDSAVYLCASSRGSYGYTFGSGTRLTVV.

This clonotype turned up a few times. CDR3: CASSREGGASLDTQYF. The CDR3 nucleotides are TGTGCCAGCAGCAGGGAAGGCGGAGCTAGCCTTGATACGCAGTATTTT. This chain links TRBV7-2 with TRBJ2-3, with D possibly being TRBD2 (5 bases). V shed 5 bases and J shed 6 bases, with 21 bases lying between them. CDR1 is SGHTA, CDR2 FQGNSA, per germline. CDR3 length: 16 amino acids.

This clonotype was recorded at least ten times. The rearrangement uses TRBV28 and TRBJ2-2; D possibly matches TRBD1 or TRBD2 (6 bases each). V was trimmed by 1 base and J by 4 bases, leaving 10 bases between them. Germline V gene data show CDR1 as MDHEN and CDR2 as SYDVKM. The CDR3 has 15 residues. The CDR3 DNA follows: TGTGCCAGCAGTTTATCCGGGGGCGGCACCGGGGAGCTGTTTTTT. Translation gives CASSLSGGGTGELFF.

This clonotype has at least ten counts. The V call is TRBV12-3 or TRBV12-4, the J call TRBJ2-7; D may correspond to TRBD1 or TRBD2 (5 bases each). This CDR3 contains 14 residues. The V and J ends lost 6 bases and 5 bases respectively, with 17 bases between them. CDR3 sequence: CASSHAGTANEQYF. The DNA of the CDR3 is TGTGCCAGCAGCCACGCCGGGACGGCTAACGAGCAGTACTTC.

This clonotype was detected only a few times. This may stem from a read error, because a much larger clone lies one nucleotide away. This CDR3 reads CASSATSGRTYNEQFF. CDR3 nucleotides: TGTGCCAGCAGCGCGACTAGCGGGAGAACCTACAATGAGCAGTTCTTC. The J gene is TRBJ2-1, the V gene TRBV7-9, with 12 nucleotides matching TRBD2. V shed 5 bases, J shed 2 bases, and the junction held 4 bases outside the gene matches. Germline CDR1 and CDR2: SEHNR and FQNEAQ (reference sequence). The CDR3 sequence is 16 residues long. Combining the CDR3 with reference TRBV7-9 and TRBJ2-1 gives the whole variable domain DTGVSQNPRHKITKRGQNVTFRCDPISEHNRLYWYRQTLGQGPEFLTYFQNEAQLEKSRLLSDRFSAERPKGSFSTLEIQRTEQGDSAMYLCASSATSGRTYNEQFFGPGTRLTVL.

The rearrangement joins TRBV11-2 to TRBJ2-3; possibly TRBD1 or TRBD2 for D (5 bases each). The germline CDR1 and CDR2 sequences are SGHAT and FQNNGV. With 1 base removed from V and 1 base from J, the gap between germline ends came to 12 bases. The CDR3 spans 16 residues. CDR3 sequence (DNA): TGTGCCAGCAGCTTAGGGGGGTGGAGCCGCACAGATACGCAGTATTTT. It is translated as CASSLGGWSRTDTQYF.

In this sample, this clonotype turned up many times. The chain employs TRBV30 and TRBJ1-6, with D uncertain. The V gene lost 1 base and the J gene lost 10 bases, with 11 bases spanning the gap. From germline, CDR1 is GTSNPN and CDR2 SVGIG (reference sequence). The CDR3 contains 13 residues. In nucleotides, the CDR3 is TGTGCCTGGAGTGAATGGGGTGCATCACCCCTCCACTTT. Its protein is CAWSEWGASPLHF.